This T cell receptor (beta chain) was recorded in a study of cytomegalovirus exposure and HLA in healthy donors. Vbeta (60) and Jbeta (13) primers were used in the PCR. Using immunoSEQ multiplex PCR, the repertoire was profiled, and TCRdb retains in-frame clones only, with some absent. The table lists around 110,000 clones, roughly 80% of them singletons. This clone was seen just once. One end of the junction fails to match germline, which may point to a read error. The sequence was obtained from a young man in good health and CMV-seropositive. Sequenced sample: PBMCs.

The CDR3 DNA reads TGTGCCAGCAGTTACGGCGGACATATGACTAGTGAAAAACTGTTTTTT. Translated: CASSYGGHMTSEKLFF. The V gene is TRBV6-5, the J gene TRBJ1-4; TRBD1 is a possible D gene (5 bases). Germline assignment: CDR1 MNHEY and CDR2 SVGAGI. The CDR3 is made up of 16 amino acids.